This T cell receptor beta chain was sequenced for a study of regulatory T cells in long-lasting Graves disease. Study-wide results and caveats: Compared with new cases, persistent Graves' patients showed reduced TCR diversity.

CDR3 regions were amplified by Arm-PCR using iRepertoire HTBI primers to build TCR beta libraries. MiXCR, run by TCRdb on the multiplex PCR reads, gives a single entry per CDR3 protein. The repertoire holds some 450,000 distinct CDR3 sequences, with 23% as singletons. Time point noted: persistent/refractory GD, antithyroid drugs over 5 years with positive TRAb. PBMCs were the source of the RNA used for TCR sequencing. Concerning this clonotype itself: Its antigen is not known.

The input for sequencing was peripheral blood mononuclear cells (PBMCs), taken when the disease was refractory, from a patient treated with antithyroid drugs. This TCR came from a female donor with Graves disease.

CDR3 DNA sequence: TGCGCCAGCAGCTTGGGGCCGGCAGGACCGAACACTGAAGCTTTCTTT. Amino acid sequence: CASSLGPAGPNTEAFF. The gene calls are TRBV5-1 and TRBJ1-1; no definite D call. The CDR3 runs 16 residues. Germline V gene data show CDR1 as SGHRS and CDR2 as YFSETQ. The V and J ends lost 0 bases and 1 base respectively, with 13 bases between them.